The clone carrying this T cell receptor (beta chain) was seen a few times. The antigen remains undetermined. CDR1 is SEHNR and CDR2 is FQNEAQ in the germline V gene (reference sequence). Trimming shortened V by 2 bases and J by 3 bases, and 8 bases separated the two germline ends. The CDR3 totals 13 residues. These data belong to a study of cytomegalovirus exposure and HLA in healthy donors. The study's findings and limits: In a later analysis, donors in an Asian-associated ancestry cluster reportedly had fewer N-insertions in productive TCRs than the cohort mean. Researchers left out some V segments, among them TRBV6-2 and TRBV6-3, as indistinguishable. With later analysis, a missense DCLRE1C variant became linked to TCR beta V- and J-gene trimming. Some highly shared sequence variants likely arose as a pipeline artifact.

PCR was performed using 60 Vbeta and 13 Jbeta primers. Sequenced by immunoSEQ multiplex PCR; TCRdb stores in-frame clones only, minus some. The sample holds roughly 130,000 clones; roughly 87% are singletons and the top ten take 0.45% to 0.55%. Source material: PBMCs. The sequence derives from a middle-aged woman in good health and CMV-seronegative. The rearrangement joins TRBV7-9 to TRBJ2-7, with D hard to call. The CDR3 DNA reads TGTGCCAGCAGCTTATTGGGCAACTACGAGCAGTACTTC. Amino acids: CASSLLGNYEQYF.